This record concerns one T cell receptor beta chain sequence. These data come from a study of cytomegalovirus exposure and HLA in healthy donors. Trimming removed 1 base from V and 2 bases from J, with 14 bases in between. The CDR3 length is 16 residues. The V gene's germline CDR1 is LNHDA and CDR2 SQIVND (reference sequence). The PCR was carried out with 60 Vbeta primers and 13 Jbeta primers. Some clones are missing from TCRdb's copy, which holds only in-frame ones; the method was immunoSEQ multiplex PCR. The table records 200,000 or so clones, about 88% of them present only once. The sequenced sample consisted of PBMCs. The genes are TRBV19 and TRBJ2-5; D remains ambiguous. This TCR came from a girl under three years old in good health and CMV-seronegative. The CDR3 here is CASSIGSGVIQETQYF. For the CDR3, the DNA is TGTGCCAGTAGTATAGGATCGGGTGTAATTCAAGAGACCCAGTACTTC.